This T cell receptor beta chain was documented in a study of identifying expanded T cells in peripheral blood. Notes on the study in general: Variance in clone template counts between approximately 2-week samples significantly increased with total template count across all healthy donors. Technical replicates showed 0.9 to 1.5 changed clones; about two weeks around 15; four weeks 19.

Germline V CDR1 and CDR2: SGHDT, YYEEEE. CDR3 length: 17 residues. V trimming: 2 bases; J trimming: 0 bases; junction bases outside the gene matches: 5. Concerning this clone: As yet, its antigen is unknown.

TCRdb's table, derived via immunoSEQ multiplex PCR, lists solely in-frame clones and lacks some. The sample yields about 100,000 clones, 88% seen once. This receptor was identified in a person aged 18 to 75 in good health. The V and J genes are TRBV5-6 and TRBJ1-5, with TRBD1 matching over 10 bases. Specimen: blood. CDR3 sequence (DNA): TGTGCCAGCAGCTTTGGACAGGGGGGGTATAGCAATCAGCCCCAGCATTTT. As protein: CASSFGQGGYSNQPQHF.